This is a list of T cell receptor beta chains from one sample in a study of shared clonotypes between healthy human individuals. The assay was immunoSEQ multiplex PCR, and TCRdb's table has in-frame clones only and misses some. Found here are about 2.4 million clones, more than 85% of them singletons; the top ten hold about 0.34%. Sequences were obtained from naive CD4+ T cells from PBMCs. Source of these receptors: a man between 18 and 35 years old in good health. Some clones in this sample may be carry-over from other donors' samples. The CDR3 runs from the conserved cysteine through the conserved F or W. D genes are given only for firm matches. Size values are once, few and many counts, or a class for expanded clones, and some rows have none.

>TRBV5-1|.|TRBJ2-7|TRBD2
TGCGCCAGCAGCTTGGGTCCGGAGGCGGGAGAGAGGTACGAGCAGTACTTC
CASSLGPEAGERYEQYF
>TRBV7-2|.|TRBJ1-3|.
TGTGCCAGCAGCCTAGGTGGTATCTCTGGAAACACCATATATTTT
CASSLGGISGNTIYF
>TRBV6-5|.|TRBJ2-1|TRBD2
TGTGCCAGCAGTTACTCAGGGAGGGGCGATGAGCAGTTCTTC
CASSYSGRGDEQFF
>TRBV5-1|.|TRBJ2-3|.
TGCGCCAGCAGCTTACGGACCGAAGCGGATACGCAGTATTTT
CASSLRTEADTQYF
>TRBV28|.|TRBJ2-7|TRBD1
TGTGCCAGCAGTTTAGGGGTTGGGACAGGGATATCCTACGAGCAGTACTTC
CASSLGVGTGISYEQYF
>TRBV25-1|.|TRBJ1-1|.
TGTGCCAGCAGGGGAGGTGGCACTGAAGCTTTCTTT
CASRGGGTEAFF
>TRBV5-1|.|TRBJ1-3|.
TGCGCCAGCAGCTTCGGGTCCCCCTCTGGAAACACCATATATTTT
CASSFGSPSGNTIYF
>TRBV5-4|.|TRBJ1-3|TRBD1
TGTGCCAGCAGCGGGACAGGGCTCTCTGGAAACACCATATATTTT
CASSGTGLSGNTIYF
>TRBV28|.|TRBJ2-5|TRBD2
TGTGCCAGCAGGGGGAGCGGGAGGGAGACCCAGTACTTC
CASRGSGRETQYF
>TRBV5-6|.|TRBJ1-6|TRBD1
TGTGCCAGCAGCTTGAGGGTGACAGGGTCGAGGTATAATTCACCCCTCCACTTT
CASSLRVTGSRYNSPLHF
>TRBV29-1|.|TRBJ1-2|TRBD1
TGCAGCGTTGAATGGCAGGGGGCCTTGGGAGGCTACACCTTC
CSVEWQGALGGYTF
>TRBV7-3|.|TRBJ2-1|.
TGTGCCAGCAGCTACGGCAGGAACAATGAGCAGTTCTTC
CASSYGRNNEQFF
>TRBV4-1|.|TRBJ1-4|TRBD1
TGCGCCAGCAGCCAAGAGATTCCCGGGACAGGGCGGAATGAAAAACTGTTTTTT
CASSQEIPGTGRNEKLFF
>TRBV10-3|.|TRBJ1-3|.
TGTGCCATCAGCGAACAGTCCAGCTTCGTAAACACCATATATTTT
CAISEQSSFVNTIYF
>TRBV7-2|.|TRBJ2-2|.
TGTGCCAGCATCACCTTGCGTAACACCGGGGAGCTGTTTTTT
CASITLRNTGELFF
>TRBV28|few|TRBJ1-2|TRBD1
TGTGCCAGCTGGACAGGGACGAGTGGCTACACCTTC
CASWTGTSGYTF
>TRBV7-2|.|TRBJ2-3|.
TGTGCCAGCAGCTTAGCGGGAGCCCCCACAGATACGCAGTATTTT
CASSLAGAPTDTQYF
>TRBV5-4|.|TRBJ2-1|.
TGTGCCAGCAGCCCCTCGGGCGGGATGAATGAGCAGTTCTTC
CASSPSGGMNEQFF
>TRBV5-4|once|TRBJ2-5|.
TGTGCCAGCAGCTTGGGGCAGGGTGTAATAAAAGAGACCCAGTACTTC
CASSLGQGVIKETQYF
>TRBV9|.|TRBJ2-4|.
TGTGCCAGCAGCGGGGATTCTTTAGGCAAAAACATTCAGTACTTC
CASSGDSLGKNIQYF
>TRBV6-5|.|TRBJ1-1|.
TGTGCCAGCAGTCTCAGACAGAGCCTTGAAGCTTTCTTT
CASSLRQSLEAFF
>TRBV11-2|.|TRBJ2-7|TRBD2
TGTGCCAGCAGCTCCCTAGCGGGAGCCACCGAGCAGTACTTC
CASSSLAGATEQYF
>TRBV18|.|TRBJ1-3|.
TGTGCCAGCTCACCCTTAAATGCAGGTCCTGGAAACACCATATATTTT
CASSPLNAGPGNTIYF
>TRBV5-1|.|TRBJ2-3|.
TGCGCCAGCAGCTTGGGCGGGGAGGCAGATACGCAGTATTTT
CASSLGGEADTQYF
>TRBV28|.|TRBJ2-3|TRBD2
TGTGCCAGCACCCGGACTAGCGGGAGCACAGATACGCAGTATTTT
CASTRTSGSTDTQYF